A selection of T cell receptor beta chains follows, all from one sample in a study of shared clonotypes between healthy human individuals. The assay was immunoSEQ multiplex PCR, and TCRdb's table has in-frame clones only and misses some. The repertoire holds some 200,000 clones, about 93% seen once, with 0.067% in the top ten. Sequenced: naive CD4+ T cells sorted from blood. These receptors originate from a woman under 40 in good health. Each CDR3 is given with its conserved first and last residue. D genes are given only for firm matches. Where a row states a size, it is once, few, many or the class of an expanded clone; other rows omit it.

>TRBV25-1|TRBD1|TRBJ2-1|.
CASSERGQGAYNEQFF
TGTGCCAGCAGTGAGAGGGGACAGGGGGCGTACAATGAGCAGTTCTTC
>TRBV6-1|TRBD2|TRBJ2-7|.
CASSGTGGATTSYEQYF
TGTGCCAGCAGTGGCACCGGGGGGGCGACGACTTCCTACGAGCAGTACTTC
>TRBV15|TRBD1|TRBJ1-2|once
CATSVRDSGSYGYTF
TGTGCCACCAGCGTACGGGACAGCGGGAGCTATGGCTACACCTTC
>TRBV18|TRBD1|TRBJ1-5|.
CASSLGQGVNQPQHF
TGTGCCAGCTCACTCGGACAGGGGGTAAATCAGCCCCAGCATTTT
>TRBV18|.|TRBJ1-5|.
CASTKQGSGDQPQHF
TGTGCCAGCACAAAACAGGGTTCCGGGGATCAGCCCCAGCATTTT
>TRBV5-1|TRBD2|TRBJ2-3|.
CASSPGTSGYTDTQYF
TGCGCCAGCAGCCCTGGGACTAGCGGCTACACAGATACGCAGTATTTT
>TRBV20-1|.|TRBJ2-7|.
CSATNRAEQYF
TGCAGTGCTACAAACCGGGCCGAGCAGTACTTC
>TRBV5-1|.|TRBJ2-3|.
CASSLAGSDTQYF
TGCGCCAGCAGCTTGGCGGGGTCAGATACGCAGTATTTT
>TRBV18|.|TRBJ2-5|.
CASSRQEETQYF
TGTGCCAGCTCACGACAGGAAGAGACCCAGTACTTC
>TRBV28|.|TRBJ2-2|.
CASSLSVGELFF
TGTGCCAGCAGTTTATCCGTTGGGGAGCTGTTTTTT
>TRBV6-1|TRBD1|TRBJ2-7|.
CASSIGTGLNEQYF
TGTGCCAGCAGTATTGGGACAGGGCTGAACGAGCAGTACTTC
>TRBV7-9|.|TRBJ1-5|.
CASSSLEDQPQHF
TGTGCCAGCAGCTCTTTAGAGGATCAGCCCCAGCATTTT
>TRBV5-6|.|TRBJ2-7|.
CASSLTYEQYF
TGTGCCAGCAGCTTAACGTACGAGCAGTACTTC
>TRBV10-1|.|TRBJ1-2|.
CASSEGSGTSYTF
TGCGCCAGCAGTGAGGGGTCCGGGACGAGCTACACCTTC
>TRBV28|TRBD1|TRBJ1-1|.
CASRDPRGRVNTEAFF
TGTGCCAGCAGGGATCCCAGGGGGCGAGTGAACACTGAAGCTTTCTTT
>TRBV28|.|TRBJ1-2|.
CASSIPGRGYTF
TGTGCCAGCAGTATCCCAGGGCGCGGCTACACCTTC
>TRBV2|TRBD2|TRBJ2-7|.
CASSGLAGVGEEQYF
TGTGCCAGCAGCGGACTAGCGGGAGTGGGGGAAGAGCAGTACTTC
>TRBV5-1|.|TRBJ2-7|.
CASSLEVAYEQYF
TGCGCCAGCAGCTTGGAAGTGGCCTACGAGCAGTACTTC
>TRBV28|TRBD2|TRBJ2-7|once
CASSLYSTSRYEQYF
TGTGCCAGCAGTTTATATTCGACTAGCCGGTACGAGCAGTACTTC
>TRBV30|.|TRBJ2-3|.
CAWSVFRDTQYF
TGTGCCTGGAGTGTGTTCAGAGATACGCAGTATTTT
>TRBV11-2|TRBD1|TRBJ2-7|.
CASSLNGQGRPYEQYF
TGTGCCAGCAGCTTAAACGGACAGGGGCGGCCCTACGAGCAGTACTTC
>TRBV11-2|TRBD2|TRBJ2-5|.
CASSLDLVSGSKETQYF
TGTGCCAGCAGCTTAGATCTGGTTAGCGGGAGTAAAGAGACCCAGTACTTC
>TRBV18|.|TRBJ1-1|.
CASSPPYGNTEAFF
TGTGCCAGCTCACCACCCTATGGAAACACTGAAGCTTTCTTT